A selection of T cell receptor beta chains follows, all from one sample in a study of early T cells in non-severe SARS-CoV-2 infection. TCRdb re-called the 5' RACE reads through MiXCR, storing one row per CDR3 protein. The sample has about 34,000 distinct CDR3 sequences; roughly 6% are singletons. The sequencing sample was made of whole blood. Receptor source: an adult who was a healthcare worker with PCR-confirmed SARS-CoV-2 infection or an uninfected control (not recorded which). The CDR3 runs from the conserved cysteine through the conserved F or W. D genes are given only for firm matches. Size tells how often a clone was seen (once, few, many) or the class of an expanded clone, and some rows leave it out.

TRBJ1-1,-,many,TRBV20-1,14,TGCAGTGCTAGAGATCCCCCGGAGAACACTGAAGCTTTCTTT,CSARDPPENTEAFF
TRBJ2-7,-,many,TRBV5-1,14,TGCGCCAGCAGCACGGGCCTATTAACCTACGAGCAGTACTTC,CASSTGLLTYEQYF
TRBJ2-3,-,many,TRBV7-9,15,TGTGCCAGCAGCTTAGTGCCCTCTAGCACAGATACGCAGTATTTT,CASSLVPSSTDTQYF
TRBJ2-1,TRBD2,many,TRBV6-2/TRBV6-3,15,TGTGCCAGCAGCTTTAGCGGGGGGGCCGTTGATGAGCAGTTCTTC,CASSFSGGAVDEQFF
TRBJ2-7,TRBD2,many,TRBV28,15,TGTGCCAGCAGCCTGCTAGCGGGGGGGCCTTACGAGCAGTACTTC,CASSLLAGGPYEQYF
TRBJ2-5,TRBD2,-,TRBV10-3,16,TGTGCCATCAGTGATCCCCAGCGGGGGGGCAGAGAGACCCAGTACTTC,CAISDPQRGGRETQYF
TRBJ2-5,-,many,TRBV20-1,11,TGCAGTGCTAGAGCCCCAGAGACCCAGTACTTC,CSARAPETQYF
TRBJ2-3,-,many,TRBV21-1,15,TGTGCCAGCAGCAAAGTGAGATTCCGCACAGATACGCAGTATTTT,CASSKVRFRTDTQYF
TRBJ2-3,-,few,TRBV7-2,15,TGTGCCAGCAGCTTTCCGGGCCCTAGCACAGATACGCAGTATTTT,CASSFPGPSTDTQYF
TRBJ2-1,TRBD2,many,TRBV11-2,17,TGTGCCAGCAGCCTCCGGACTAGCGGACTTCCCCACAATGAGCAGTTCTTC,CASSLRTSGLPHNEQFF
TRBJ1-6,-,many,TRBV6-2/TRBV6-3,14,TGTGCCAGCAGTCCCGGGACCGAGATTTCACCCCTCCACTTT,CASSPGTEISPLHF
TRBJ1-2,-,many,TRBV12-3/TRBV12-4,16,TGTGCCAGCAGTCCGCTCGGGGGGGGAGCATTGCTCGGCTACACCTTC,CASSPLGGGALLGYTF
TRBJ1-6,-,many,TRBV20-1,14,TGCAGTGCTAGAGATCTCAGGGGTGATTCACCCCTCCACTTT,CSARDLRGDSPLHF
TRBJ2-3,-,many,TRBV9,16,TGTGCCAGCAGCGTAGCTGCGTTCGTGAGCACAGATACGCAGTATTTT,CASSVAAFVSTDTQYF
TRBJ2-5,-,-,TRBV14,17,TGTGCCAGCAGCCTTTATCCGGGACTCGGGCGGCAAGAGACCCAGTACTTC,CASSLYPGLGRQETQYF
TRBJ1-1,TRBD1,many,TRBV20-1,14,TGCAGTGCTAGGCTGCAGGGGGCATACACTGAAGCTTTCTTT,CSARLQGAYTEAFF
TRBJ2-7,TRBD2,-,TRBV7-7,15,TGTGCCAGCAGCCCGGGACTAGCGGCCTCCTACGAGCAGTACTTC,CASSPGLAASYEQYF
TRBJ2-1,-,-,TRBV21-1,15,TGTGTTTTTGGAGGTTCCCTAGGCCGAAACAATGAGCAGTTCTTC,CVFGGSLGRNNEQFF
TRBJ1-2,-,few,TRBV2,11,TGTGCCAGCAGGGTCCTCTATGGCTACACCTTC,CASRVLYGYTF
TRBJ1-3,-,-,TRBV6-2/TRBV6-3,16,TGTGCCAGCAGCGGATTCGGACGGAGCTCTGGAAACACCATATATTTT,CASSGFGRSSGNTIYF
TRBJ2-1,TRBD2,many,TRBV20-1,17,TGCAGTGCTAGATATACTAGCGGGGGCCCCTCCTACAATGAGCAGTTCTTC,CSARYTSGGPSYNEQFF
TRBJ2-1,-,few,TRBV5-5,13,TGTGCCAGCAGCCTGGGAAGGCACAATGAGCAGTTCTTC,CASSLGRHNEQFF
TRBJ2-3,-,-,TRBV7-9,16,TGTGCCAGCAGCTTAATCCCCGGACGGGGCACAGATACGCAGTATTTT,CASSLIPGRGTDTQYF
TRBJ2-3,-,many,TRBV7-2,14,TGTGCCAGCAGCCGGGGGCTCTGGACAGATACGCAGTATTTT,CASSRGLWTDTQYF
TRBJ2-3,-,many,TRBV7-2,15,TGTGCCAGCAGCTTTCGGCCCGGGAGCACAGATACGCAGTATTTT,CASSFRPGSTDTQYF
TRBJ2-3,-,many,TRBV7-2,13,TGTGCCAGCAGCTTTCAAGTCACAGATACGCAGTATTTT,CASSFQVTDTQYF
TRBJ1-1,TRBD1,-,TRBV20-1,13,TGCAGTGGAAGAGGACAGGAGAACACTGAAGCTTTCTTT,CSGRGQENTEAFF
TRBJ2-1,-,many,TRBV12-3/TRBV12-4,15,TGTGCCAGCAGTCTCCTAGCCTACAGCTACAATGAGCAGTTCTTC,CASSLLAYSYNEQFF
TRBJ2-1,-,few,TRBV18,16,TGTGCCAGCTCACCGAATCGGGACGGAACCTACAATGAGCAGTTCTTC,CASSPNRDGTYNEQFF
TRBJ2-2,TRBD1,few,TRBV11-3,15,TGTGCCAGCAGCTTACTAGGGGGCGACACCGGGGAGCTGTTTTTT,CASSLLGGDTGELFF
TRBJ1-5,-,few,TRBV18,14,TGTGCCAGCTCACCAGGGGGGGATCGCCAGCCCCAGCATTTT,CASSPGGDRQPQHF
TRBJ1-1,-,many,TRBV20-1,15,TGCAGTGCTAGAGAATATGGGACCATGAACACTGAAGCTTTCTTT,CSAREYGTMNTEAFF
TRBJ2-7,TRBD2,few,TRBV7-9,13,TGTGCCAGCAGCTCGTTGGGGGGGAACGAGCAGTACTTC,CASSSLGGNEQYF
TRBJ2-5,-,-,TRBV5-1,14,TGCGCCAGCAGCTTGGGCCAACTCCAAGAGACCCAGTACTTC,CASSLGQLQETQYF
TRBJ2-7,TRBD1,many,TRBV28,15,TGTGCCAGCAGTCCATTCCGGGACAGGGGGCACGAGCAGTACTTC,CASSPFRDRGHEQYF
TRBJ1-2,TRBD1,many,TRBV2,14,TGTGCCAGCAGTGAAGAAGGGACAGGGCTCGGCTACACCTTC,CASSEEGTGLGYTF